This T cell receptor beta chain was sequenced during a study of shared clonotypes between healthy human individuals. Looking at the study overall: Sampling drew on donors who were a couple of women and three men aged 18 to 49.

Sequencing used immunoSEQ multiplex PCR; TCRdb keeps in-frame clones, though not all of them. The sample records 2 million to 2.5 million clones, less than 95% being singletons. Adult donors, all healthy and HIV-negative, had no recent acute infections or vaccinations. Only Caucasian adults living in Nashville, Tennessee made up the donor group. Partitioning of CD4+ cells yielded a CD45RA+ naive subset and a CD45RA-negative memory subset. The junction had 4 bases not matched to a gene; V was cut back by 4 bases and J by 2 bases. CDR3 size: 14 residues. CDR1 is SGHRS and CDR2 is YFSETQ in the germline V gene.

The chain links TRBV5-1 to TRBJ1-1; 8 nucleotides line up with TRBD1. Material: naive CD4+ T cells from PBMCs. Subset given: CD45RA+ positively selected. The clonotype was recovered from a man aged 18-30 years in good health. Some clones in this sample may be carry-over from other donors' samples. The CDR3 region is CASSAGQVNTEAFF. In DNA form, the CDR3 reads TGCGCCAGCAGCGCGGGACAGGTTAACACTGAAGCTTTCTTT. The variable domain in full, with the rest retrieved from reference TRBV5-1 and TRBJ1-1, is KAGVTQTPRYLIKTRGQQVTLSCSPISGHRSVSWYQQTPGQGLQFLFEYFSETQRNKGNFPGRFSGRQFSNSRSEMNVSTLELGDSALYLCASSAGQVNTEAFFGQGTRLTVV.